One sample yielded the 7 T cell receptor beta chains listed below, sequenced in a study of PD-L1 blockade in urothelial cancer. Method: immunoSEQ multiplex PCR; TCRdb's copy keeps in-frame clones and lacks some. This table holds tens of thousands of clones, approximately 80% found once. The sample was PBMCs, taken around atezolizumab (anti-PD-L1) treatment. These receptor sequences come from a man between 65 and 79 years old with urothelial cancer.

The table lists this clone with a count of one. In DNA form, the CDR3 reads TGTGCCAGCAGCTTAGTGCGGAACACTGAAGCTTTCTTT. This translates into CASSLVRNTEAFF. This rearrangement joins TRBV11-1 to TRBJ1-1, with D unresolved. This CDR3 is 13 amino acids long. Germline loops: CDR1 SGHAT, CDR2 FQDESV (reference sequence). V was cut by 1 base and J by 1 base, with 4 bases left in between.

The chain recombines TRBV19 with TRBJ1-3; 8 bases fit TRBD1. CDR1 is LNHDA and CDR2 is SQIVND in the germline V gene (reference sequence). V was pared by 5 bases and J by 2 bases, with 2 bases of the junction left unmatched. There are 14 residues in the CDR3. The CDR3, as DNA: TGTGCCAGTAGTCAGGGGGCTACTGGAAACACCATATATTTT. This encodes CASSQGATGNTIYF.

The J gene is TRBJ1-3, the V gene TRBV7-2, with a weak D call TRBD1 (5 bases). The CDR3 contains 15 residues. V was pared by 2 bases and J by 4 bases, with 12 bases between. CDR1 is SGHTA, CDR2 FQGNSA, per germline. CDR3 sequence reads: CASSLIRGTGNTIYF. CDR3 in DNA: TGTGCCAGCAGCTTAATTAGGGGAACGGGAAACACCATATATTTT.

The chain carries TRBV10-3 and TRBJ1-3; unclear D gene. The V gene's germline CDR1 is ENHRY and CDR2 SYGVKD. With 5 bases removed from V and 4 bases from J, the gap between germline ends came to 9 bases. The CDR3 totals 13 residues. The CDR3 DNA reads TGTGCCATCAGTCGAGACACGGGAAACACCATATATTTT. Translating gives CAISRDTGNTIYF.

J is TRBJ1-6 and V is TRBV11-1, with 10 bases aligning to TRBD1. The germline CDR1 and CDR2 sequences are SGHAT and FQDESV (reference sequence). The CDR3 contains 14 residues. The ends lost 5 bases at V and 9 bases at J; junction bases unmatched: 4. Here the CDR3 DNA reads TGTGCCAGCAGCCCCCGGGACAGGGGTTCACCCCTCCACTTT. Translating gives CASSPRDRGSPLHF.

V and J are TRBV2 and TRBJ2-2; 14 bases are shared with TRBD2. Germline assignment: CDR1 SNHLY and CDR2 FYNNEI. The CDR3 is 15 residues long. V lost 7 bases to trimming and J lost 6 bases; unmatched junction nucleotides: 4. This chain's CDR3 is CASTLTSGGAGELFF. For the CDR3, the DNA is TGTGCCAGCACCTTGACTAGCGGGGGGGCCGGGGAGCTGTTTTTT.

V usage is TRBV13 and J usage is TRBJ2-7; tentatively, D is TRBD2 (5 bases). The CDR3 contains 12 residues. Per germline, CDR1 PRHDT and CDR2 FYEKMQ (reference sequence). V lost 6 bases and J lost 3, with 9 bases in between. CDR3 protein: CASRSEGYEQYF. The DNA of the CDR3 is TGTGCCAGCAGATCCGAGGGCTACGAGCAGTACTTC.